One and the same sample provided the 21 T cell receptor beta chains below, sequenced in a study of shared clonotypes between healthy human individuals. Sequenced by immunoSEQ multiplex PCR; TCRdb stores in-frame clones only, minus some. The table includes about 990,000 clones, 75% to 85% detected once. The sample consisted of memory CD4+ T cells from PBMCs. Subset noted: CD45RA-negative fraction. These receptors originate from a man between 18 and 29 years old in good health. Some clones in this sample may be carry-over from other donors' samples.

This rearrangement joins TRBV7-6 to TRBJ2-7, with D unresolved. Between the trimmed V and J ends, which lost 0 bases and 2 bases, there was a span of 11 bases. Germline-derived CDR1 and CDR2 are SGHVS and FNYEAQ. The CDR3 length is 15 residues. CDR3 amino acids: CASSLAHRQAYEQYF. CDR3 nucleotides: TGTGCCAGCAGCTTAGCGCACCGGCAGGCCTACGAGCAGTACTTC.

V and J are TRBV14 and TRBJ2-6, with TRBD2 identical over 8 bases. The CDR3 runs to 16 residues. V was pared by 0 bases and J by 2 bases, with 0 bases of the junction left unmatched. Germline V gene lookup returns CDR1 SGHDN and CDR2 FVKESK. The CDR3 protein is CASSQDSGTGANVLTF. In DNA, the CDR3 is TGTGCCAGCAGCCAAGATAGCGGGACTGGGGCCAACGTCCTGACTTTC.

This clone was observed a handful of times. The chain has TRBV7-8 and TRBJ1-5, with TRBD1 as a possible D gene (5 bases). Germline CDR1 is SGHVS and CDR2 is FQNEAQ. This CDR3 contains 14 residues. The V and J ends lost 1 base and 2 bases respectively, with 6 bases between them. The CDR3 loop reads CASSLEGGNQPQHF. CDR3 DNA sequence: TGTGCCAGCAGCTTAGAAGGGGGCAATCAGCCCCAGCATTTT.

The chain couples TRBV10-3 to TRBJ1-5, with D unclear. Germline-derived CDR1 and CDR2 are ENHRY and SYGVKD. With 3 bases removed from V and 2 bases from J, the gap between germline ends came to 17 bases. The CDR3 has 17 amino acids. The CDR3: CAISEIRVGPGNQPQHF. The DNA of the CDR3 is TGTGCCATCAGTGAAATCCGGGTTGGGCCGGGCAATCAGCCCCAGCATTTT.

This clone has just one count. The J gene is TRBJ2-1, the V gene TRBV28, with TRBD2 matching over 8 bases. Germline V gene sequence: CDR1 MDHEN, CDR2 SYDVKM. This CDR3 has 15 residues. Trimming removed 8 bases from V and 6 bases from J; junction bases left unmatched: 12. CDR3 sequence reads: CASYNQGLAGNEQFF. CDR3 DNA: TGTGCCAGCTATAACCAAGGGCTAGCGGGCAATGAGCAGTTCTTC.

The CDR3 bases are TGTGCCAGCAGCCAAGGATCTCTAGCGGGAGATACGCAGTATTTT. This sequence encodes CASSQGSLAGDTQYF. This chain connects TRBV4-2 to TRBJ2-3; 8 bases match TRBD2. V shed 1 base and J 5 bases; nucleotides not matched to a gene: 5. The V gene's germline CDR1 is LGHNA and CDR2 YNFKEQ. The CDR3 has 15 amino acids.

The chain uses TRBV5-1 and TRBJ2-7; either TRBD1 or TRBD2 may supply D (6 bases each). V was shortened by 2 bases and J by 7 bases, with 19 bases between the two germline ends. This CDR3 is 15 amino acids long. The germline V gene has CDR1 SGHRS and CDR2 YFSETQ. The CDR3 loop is CASSFIGGAMGEQYF. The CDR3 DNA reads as TGCGCCAGCAGCTTTATCGGGGGCGCAATGGGTGAGCAGTACTTC.

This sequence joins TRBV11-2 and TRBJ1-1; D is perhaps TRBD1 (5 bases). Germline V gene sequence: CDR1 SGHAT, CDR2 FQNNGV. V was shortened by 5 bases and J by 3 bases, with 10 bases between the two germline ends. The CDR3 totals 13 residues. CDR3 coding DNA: TGTGCCAGCAGCCCGATCAGGGACACTGAAGCTTTCTTT. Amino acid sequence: CASSPIRDTEAFF.

DNA of the CDR3: TGCGCCAGCAGCTTGGGGGTTATAATAGGGGGCACAGATACGCAGTATTTT. Protein product: CASSLGVIIGGTDTQYF. This chain connects TRBV5-1 to TRBJ2-3; perhaps TRBD1 as D (5 bases). This CDR3 region has 17 residues. CDR1 and CDR2 from the germline V gene are SGHRS and YFSETQ. Trimming removed 0 bases at V and 1 base at J, with 15 bases between. Full variable domain (missing parts from reference TRBV5-1 and TRBJ2-3): KAGVTQTPRYLIKTRGQQVTLSCSPISGHRSVSWYQQTPGQGLQFLFEYFSETQRNKGNFPGRFSGRQFSNSRSEMNVSTLELGDSALYLCASSLGVIIGGTDTQYFGPGTRLTVL.

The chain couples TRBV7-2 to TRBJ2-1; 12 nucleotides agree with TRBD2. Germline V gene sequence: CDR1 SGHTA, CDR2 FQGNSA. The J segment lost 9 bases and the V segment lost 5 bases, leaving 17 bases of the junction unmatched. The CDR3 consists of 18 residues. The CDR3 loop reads CASSRTTSGSSLDSEQFF. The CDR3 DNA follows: TGTGCCAGCAGCCGTACGACTAGCGGGAGTAGTTTAGATAGTGAGCAGTTCTTC.

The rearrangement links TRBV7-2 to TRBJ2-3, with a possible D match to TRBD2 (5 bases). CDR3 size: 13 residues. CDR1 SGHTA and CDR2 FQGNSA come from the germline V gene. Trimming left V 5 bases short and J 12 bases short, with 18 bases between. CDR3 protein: CASSQGGWREQYF. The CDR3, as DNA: TGTGCCAGCAGCCAAGGAGGCTGGCGCGAACAGTATTTT.

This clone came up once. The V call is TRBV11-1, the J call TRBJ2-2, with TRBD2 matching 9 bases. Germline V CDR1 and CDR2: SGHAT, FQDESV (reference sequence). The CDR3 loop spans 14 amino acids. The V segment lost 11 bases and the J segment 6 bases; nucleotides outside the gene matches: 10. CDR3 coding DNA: TGTGCCGGAGGGGATAGCGGGAGCGCCGGGGAGCTGTTTTTT. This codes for CAGGDSGSAGELFF.

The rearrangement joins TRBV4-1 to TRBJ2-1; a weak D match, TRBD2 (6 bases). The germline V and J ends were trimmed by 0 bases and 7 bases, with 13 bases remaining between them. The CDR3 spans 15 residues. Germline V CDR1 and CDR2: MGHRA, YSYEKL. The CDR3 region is CASSQDSREWNEQFF. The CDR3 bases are TGCGCCAGCAGCCAAGATTCCCGGGAGTGGAATGAGCAGTTCTTC.

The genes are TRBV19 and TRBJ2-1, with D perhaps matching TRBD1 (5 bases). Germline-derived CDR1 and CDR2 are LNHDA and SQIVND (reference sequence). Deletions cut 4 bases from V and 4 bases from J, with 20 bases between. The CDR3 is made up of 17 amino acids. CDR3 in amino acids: CASSTLRNTGSYNEQFF. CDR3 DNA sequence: TGTGCCAGTAGTACCTTGCGAAACACAGGATCTTACAATGAGCAGTTCTTC.

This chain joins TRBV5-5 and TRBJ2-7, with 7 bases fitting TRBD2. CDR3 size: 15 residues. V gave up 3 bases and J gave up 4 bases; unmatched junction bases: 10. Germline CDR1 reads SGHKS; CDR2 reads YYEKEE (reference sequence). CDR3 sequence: CASSSHGGSGYEQYF. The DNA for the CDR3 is TGTGCCAGCAGCTCCCACGGCGGGAGTGGGTACGAGCAGTACTTC.

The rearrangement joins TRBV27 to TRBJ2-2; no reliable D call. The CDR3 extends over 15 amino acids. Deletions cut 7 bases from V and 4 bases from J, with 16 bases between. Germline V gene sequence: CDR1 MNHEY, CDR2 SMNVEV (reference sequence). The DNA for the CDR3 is TGTGCCAGCACGGGTTCCGGGTCCTCCACCGGGGAGCTGTTTTTT. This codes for CASTGSGSSTGELFF.

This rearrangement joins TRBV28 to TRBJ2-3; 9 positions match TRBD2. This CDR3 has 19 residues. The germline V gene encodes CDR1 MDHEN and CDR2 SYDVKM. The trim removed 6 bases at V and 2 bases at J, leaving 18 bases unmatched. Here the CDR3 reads CASSTGRVAASGTTDTQYF. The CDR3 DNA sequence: TGTGCCAGCAGCACGGGCAGAGTGGCAGCTAGCGGGACCACAGATACGCAGTATTTT.

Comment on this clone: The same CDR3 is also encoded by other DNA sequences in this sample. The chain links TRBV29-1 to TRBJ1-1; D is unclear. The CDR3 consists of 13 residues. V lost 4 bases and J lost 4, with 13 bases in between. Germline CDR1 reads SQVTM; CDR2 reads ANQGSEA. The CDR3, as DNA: TGCAGCGTTGTAGGTGGCGACGGCACTGAAGCTTTCTTT. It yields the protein CSVVGGDGTEAFF.

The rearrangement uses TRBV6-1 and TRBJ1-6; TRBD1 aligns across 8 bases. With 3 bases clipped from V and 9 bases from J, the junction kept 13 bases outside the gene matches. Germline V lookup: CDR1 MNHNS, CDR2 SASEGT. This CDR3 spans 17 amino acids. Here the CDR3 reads CASSETPGQGGRSPLHF. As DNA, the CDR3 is TGTGCCAGCAGTGAGACCCCCGGACAGGGTGGGCGTTCACCCCTCCACTTT.

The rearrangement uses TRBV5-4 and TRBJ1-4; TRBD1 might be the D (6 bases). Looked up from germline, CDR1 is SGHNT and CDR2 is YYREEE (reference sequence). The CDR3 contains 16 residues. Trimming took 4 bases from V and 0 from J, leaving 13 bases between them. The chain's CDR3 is CASSTGQRSTNEKLFF. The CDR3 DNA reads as TGTGCCAGCAGCACCGGACAGCGCTCAACTAATGAAAAACTGTTTTTT. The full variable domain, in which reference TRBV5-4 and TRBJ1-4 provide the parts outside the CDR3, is ETGVTQSPTHLIKTRGQQVTLRCSSQSGHNTVSWYQQALGQGPQFIFQYYREEENGRGNFPPRFSGLQFPNYSSELNVNALELDDSALYLCASSTGQRSTNEKLFFGSGTQLSVL.

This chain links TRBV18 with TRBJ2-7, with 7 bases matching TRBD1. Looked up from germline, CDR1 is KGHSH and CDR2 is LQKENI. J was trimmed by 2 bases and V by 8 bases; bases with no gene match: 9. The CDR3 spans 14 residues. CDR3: CASEGTRGTYEQYF. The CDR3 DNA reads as TGTGCCAGCGAGGGGACCAGGGGGACCTACGAGCAGTACTTC.